This TCR beta chain was sequenced during a study of high-grade serous ovarian cancer treatment subgroups. General study findings and limits: Repertoire analysis covered CDR3 alone, not CDR1 or CDR2.

A word on this clone: Its antigen remains unidentified.

The tumor samples were collected prior to definitive surgery or chemotherapy. Measured with immunoSEQ multiplex PCR; TCRdb has only the in-frame clones, and not every one. This sample has about 11,000 clones, with around 83% found just once. This TCR was recovered from a human donor with high-grade serous ovarian cancer. The sample was tumor tissue.

The CDR3 coding sequence is TGTGCCAGCGGAGGGGTCCAGGGGCAGGGCACTGAAGCTTTCTTT. Its protein product is CASGGVQGQGTEAFF. The J gene is TRBJ1-1, the V gene TRBV27; perhaps TRBD1 as D (6 bases). The CDR3 has 15 residues. V lost 8 bases and J lost 4, with 20 bases in between. Germline V gene data show CDR1 as MNHEY and CDR2 as SMNVEV (reference sequence).